The 11 T cell receptor beta chains below come from one sample, sequenced in a study of blood T cell repertoires in COVID-19. Sequencing used immunoSEQ multiplex PCR; TCRdb keeps in-frame clones, though not all of them. The data contain 250,000 or so clones, around four fifths of them singletons. Input material: peripheral blood. The receptors were gathered from a man in his fifties or sixties with acute or convalescent COVID-19.

The rearrangement uses TRBV10-3 and TRBJ1-5, with 9 nucleotides matching TRBD1. The CDR3 spans 15 residues. V was pared by 10 bases and J by 1 base, with 8 bases of the junction left unmatched. Germline V gene data show CDR1 as ENHRY and CDR2 as SYGVKD. The chain's CDR3 is CATLKDRGSNQPQHF. In nucleotides, the CDR3 is TGTGCCACCCTGAAGGACAGGGGAAGCAATCAGCCCCAGCATTTT.

This clone was detected only a few times. J is TRBJ1-1 and V is TRBV6-5, with unresolved D. From germline, CDR1 is MNHEY and CDR2 SVGAGI. This CDR3 is built from 14 residues. The V end was cut by 2 bases, the J end by 6 bases, with 13 bases between. Written as DNA, the CDR3 is TGTGCCAGCAGTTACAGCGTCGTCGGGGCTGAAGCTTTCTTT. Translation: CASSYSVVGAEAFF.

As concerns this clone: One end of the junction is discordant with germline, which a read error may explain. V is TRBV7-7 and J is TRBJ1-6; unclear D gene. This CDR3 region has 13 residues. The germline V gene has CDR1 SSHAT and CDR2 FNYEAQ (reference sequence). As DNA, the CDR3 is TGTGCTAGCAGCTTGAACTCTAATTCACCCCTCCACTTT. Translated: CASSLNSNSPLHF.

To note about this clone: A read error may produce the germline difference seen at one junction end. The rearrangement links TRBV6-5 to TRBJ2-7; tentative D call: TRBD2 (5 bases). Germline-derived CDR1 and CDR2 are MNHEY and SVGAGI. CDR3 length equals 13 residues. DNA for the CDR3: TGTGCCAGCAGGTACTCCGAGGGCTACGAGCAGTACTTC. Protein product: CASRYSEGYEQYF.

The chain couples TRBV5-6 to TRBJ2-3; tentative D call: TRBD2 (6 bases). Germline assignment: CDR1 SGHDT and CDR2 YYEEEE. There are 15 residues in the CDR3. Trimming shortened V by 0 bases and J by 0 bases, and 8 bases separated the two germline ends. CDR3 amino acids: CASSLGGTSTDTQYF. The CDR3 bases are TGTGCCAGCAGCTTGGGGGGGACTAGCACAGATACGCAGTATTTT.

CDR3 sequence: CASSSTGYEQYF. The CDR3, as DNA: TGCGCCAGCAGCTCTACAGGGTACGAGCAGTACTTC. V and J are TRBV5-1 and TRBJ2-7, with D perhaps TRBD1 (6 bases). This CDR3 region has 12 residues. The V gene lost 3 bases and the J gene lost 4 bases, with 8 bases spanning the gap. The germline CDR1 and CDR2 sequences are SGHRS and YFSETQ. Full variable domain (outside the CDR3, taken from reference TRBV5-1 and TRBJ2-7): KAGVTQTPRYLIKTRGQQVTLSCSPISGHRSVSWYQQTPGQGLQFLFEYFSETQRNKGNFPGRFSGRQFSNSRSEMNVSTLELGDSALYLCASSSTGYEQYFGPGTRLTVT.

In its sample, this clone was seen once. The chain has TRBV2 and TRBJ2-7; 12 positions match TRBD1. The V gene end was trimmed by 2 bases and the J gene end by 5 bases; junction bases not matched to a gene: 7. Germline CDR1 SNHLY, CDR2 FYNNEI. The CDR3 contains 16 residues. CDR3 protein: CASSESGTGGIDEQYF. As DNA, the CDR3 is TGTGCCAGCAGTGAATCCGGGACAGGGGGCATCGACGAGCAGTACTTC.

This chain joins TRBV2 and TRBJ2-2; 9 bases are shared with TRBD2. Germline V gene data show CDR1 as SNHLY and CDR2 as FYNNEI. J gave up 1 base and V 8 bases, and 5 bases lay outside the gene matches. CDR3 length equals 15 residues. The CDR3 nucleotides read TGTGCCAGCCGAGGGACTAGCAGGAACACCGGGGAGCTGTTTTTT. This gives the protein CASRGTSRNTGELFF. Full variable domain (outside the CDR3, taken from reference TRBV2 and TRBJ2-2): EPEVTQTPSHQVTQMGQEVILRCVPISNHLYFYWYRQILGQKVEFLVSFYNNEISEKSEIFDDQFSVERPDGSNFTLKIRSTKLEDSAMYFCASRGTSRNTGELFFGEGSRLTVL.

The chain uses TRBV5-1 and TRBJ2-7, with 7 bases matching TRBD1. J gave up 2 bases and V 3 bases, and 14 bases lay outside the gene matches. CDR3 length: 17 amino acids. Germline CDR1 SGHRS, CDR2 YFSETQ. CDR3 in amino acids: CASSSFTGTAIPYEQYF. The CDR3 DNA sequence: TGCGCCAGCAGCTCCTTTACCGGGACAGCTATCCCCTACGAGCAGTACTTC. Supplemented by reference TRBV5-1 and TRBJ2-7, the full variable domain reads KAGVTQTPRYLIKTRGQQVTLSCSPISGHRSVSWYQQTPGQGLQFLFEYFSETQRNKGNFPGRFSGRQFSNSRSEMNVSTLELGDSALYLCASSSFTGTAIPYEQYFGPGTRLTVT.

The chain joins TRBV11-2 to TRBJ2-1; the match to TRBD1 covers 11 bases. CDR3 length: 16 residues. Germline V CDR1 and CDR2: SGHAT, FQNNGV. J was trimmed by 8 bases and V by 5 bases; bases with no gene match: 11. CDR3: CASSVFPGQGVDEQFF. The CDR3 DNA follows: TGTGCCAGCAGCGTTTTTCCGGGACAGGGGGTCGATGAGCAGTTCTTC. Full variable domain (remainder filled in from reference TRBV11-2 and TRBJ2-1): EAGVAQSPRYKIIEKRQSVAFWCNPISGHATLYWYQQILGQGPKLLIQFQNNGVVDDSQLPKDRFSAERLKGVDSTLKIQPAKLEDSAVYLCASSVFPGQGVDEQFFGPGTRLTVL.

The rearrangement uses TRBV6-2 or TRBV6-3 and TRBJ1-5; 7 nucleotides align to TRBD1. J gave up 3 bases and V 2 bases, and 7 bases lay outside the gene matches. Germline V gene lookup returns CDR1 MNHEY and CDR2 SVGEGT. The CDR3 extends over 16 amino acids. The CDR3 loop reads CASSYAGTAVNQPQHF. In DNA form, the CDR3 reads TGTGCCAGCAGTTACGCCGGGACAGCCGTCAATCAGCCCCAGCATTTT.